A single sample gave rise to the 27 T cell receptor beta chains below, sequenced in a study of spatial heterogeneity in lung cancer. Time point noted: sample taken at primary tumor resection. TCRdb reprocessed the 5' RACE reads with MiXCR, giving one entry per CDR3 protein. This table holds about 5,800 distinct CDR3 sequences, about 13% found once. The sample consisted of normal lung tissue next to the tumor, taken at surgery. These receptors all come from a female donor with early-stage non-small cell lung cancer.

By share of the sample, this clonotype is medium-sized. The chain carries TRBV10-3 and TRBJ2-2; TRBD1 might be the D (5 bases). Germline CDR1 ENHRY, CDR2 SYGVKD. The CDR3 has 14 residues. With 5 bases removed from V and 1 base from J, the gap between germline ends came to 8 bases. CDR3 region: CAISSQENTGELFF. Written as DNA, the CDR3 is TGTGCCATCAGTTCACAGGAGAACACCGGGGAGCTGTTTTTT.

This clonotype is judged medium-sized. J is TRBJ2-7 and V is TRBV13; D possibly corresponds to TRBD1 (5 bases). The germline CDR1 and CDR2 sequences are PRHDT and FYEKMQ (reference sequence). Trimming left V 2 bases short and J 4 bases short, with 12 bases between. The CDR3 spans 14 residues. CDR3 sequence (DNA): TGTGCCAGCAGCTTAAGGGGTAGCAGATACGAGCAGTACTTC. Residues: CASSLRGSRYEQYF. The whole variable domain, filled in from reference TRBV13 and TRBJ2-7, reads AAGVIQSPRHLIKEKRETATLKCYPIPRHDTVYWYQQGPGQDPQFLISFYEKMQSDKGSIPDRFSAQQFSDYHSELNMSSLELGDSALYFCASSLRGSRYEQYFGPGTRLTVT.

In regard to this clonotype: This may arise from a read error, as a much more abundant clone is one base away. The CDR3 DNA reads as TGTGCCAGCCTATCCGGGCCGAGTTCGGCTGGCTACACCTTC. Protein: CASLSGPSSAGYTF. The chain uses TRBV5-6 and TRBJ1-2, with D unresolved. The CDR3 length is 14 residues. Germline V lookup: CDR1 SGHDT, CDR2 YYEEEE. Trimming removed 7 bases at V and 7 bases at J, with 20 bases between.

By share, this clonotype counts as medium-sized. V and J are TRBV30 and TRBJ1-2; possibly TRBD1 for D (5 bases). Per the germline V gene, CDR1 is GTSNPN and CDR2 is SVGIG (reference sequence). There are 13 residues in the CDR3. V dropped 1 base and J dropped 6 bases, with 12 bases sitting between them. Here the CDR3 DNA reads TGTGCCTGGAGTGCGGGGGATGGCCATGGCTACACCTTC. Encoded protein: CAWSAGDGHGYTF. The variable domain in full, with the rest retrieved from reference TRBV30 and TRBJ1-2, is SQTIHQWPATLVQPVGSPLSLECTVEGTSNPNLYWYRQAAGRGLQLLFYSVGIGQISSEVPQNLSASRPQDRQFILSSKKLLLSDSGFYLCAWSAGDGHGYTFGSGTRLTVV.

The chain is built from TRBV2 and TRBJ2-7; 8 bases align to TRBD2. CDR1 SNHLY and CDR2 FYNNEI come from the germline V gene. Germline trimming cut 7 bases from V and 2 bases from J; bases unmatched to any gene: 7. The CDR3 runs to 14 residues. CDR3 amino acids: CASMGAGGPYEQYF. The CDR3 DNA reads TGTGCCAGCATGGGGGCGGGGGGACCCTACGAGCAGTACTTC.

This clonotype is deemed hyperexpanded. The chain carries TRBV11-3 and TRBJ2-3; D may be TRBD1 (6 bases). Per the germline V gene, CDR1 is SGHNT and CDR2 is YENEEA. The CDR3 loop spans 15 amino acids. Trimming removed 6 bases at V and 9 bases at J, with 22 bases between. The CDR3 loop reads CASSQGSLPDSTQYF. In DNA, the CDR3 is TGTGCCAGCAGTCAGGGGAGTCTACCGGATTCAACGCAGTATTTT.

This clonotype came up many times. The chain employs TRBV7-2 and TRBJ2-2, with D tentatively TRBD2 (5 bases). CDR3 length equals 14 residues. Deletions cut 0 bases from V and 7 bases from J, with 9 bases between. CDR1 is SGHTA, CDR2 FQGNSA, per germline. CDR3 bases: TGTGCCAGCAGCTTAGCGAGGGTGCACGGGGAGCTGTTTTTT. Its protein product is CASSLARVHGELFF.

This clonotype came up many times. The chain employs TRBV4-1 and TRBJ2-3; D gene ambiguous. The CDR3 spans 14 residues. Looked up from germline, CDR1 is MGHRA and CDR2 is YSYEKL. V was shortened by 0 bases and J by 2 bases, with 6 bases between the two germline ends. The CDR3 is CASSQDHPTDTQYF. For the CDR3, the DNA is TGCGCCAGCAGCCAAGATCACCCCACAGATACGCAGTATTTT.

Within the sample, this clonotype is medium-sized. The rearrangement joins TRBV6-5 to TRBJ2-3, with TRBD2 matching over 10 bases. The CDR3 has 16 amino acids. Per germline, CDR1 MNHEY and CDR2 SVGAGI. J gave up 0 bases and V 6 bases, and 6 bases lay outside the gene matches. The CDR3 region has the DNA TGTGCCAGCAGGGTAGCGGGAGGACCAAGCACAGATACGCAGTATTTT. Translated, it gives CASRVAGGPSTDTQYF.

By proportion, this clonotype is medium-sized (0.01 to 0.1%). The chain is built from TRBV7-2 and TRBJ1-2; D remains unclear. Trimming removed 0 bases at V and 5 bases at J, with 16 bases between. The CDR3 extends over 16 amino acids. Germline CDR1 SGHTA, CDR2 FQGNSA. The CDR3 DNA follows: TGTGCCAGCAGCTTAGCTTGGGGTGGAGAATGGTATGGCTACACCTTC. Translation: CASSLAWGGEWYGYTF. Together with reference TRBV7-2 and TRBJ1-2, the CDR3 gives the full variable domain: GAGVSQSPSNKVTEKGKDVELRCDPISGHTALYWYRQSLGQGLEFLIYFQGNSAPDKSGLPSDRFSAERTGGSVSTLTIQRTQQEDSAVYLCASSLAWGGEWYGYTFGSGTRLTVV.

The chain couples TRBV11-2 to TRBJ2-7; D is ambiguous. The CDR3 loop spans 14 amino acids. Per germline, CDR1 SGHAT and CDR2 FQNNGV. V was trimmed by 0 bases and J by 6 bases, leaving 12 bases between them. The CDR3 DNA reads as TGTGCCAGCAGCTTAGATCATCAGATTGGCGAGCAGTACTTC. This translates into CASSLDHQIGEQYF.

This clonotype was picked up many times. The chain has TRBV20-1 and TRBJ2-1; 12 bases agree with TRBD2. V lost 5 bases to trimming and J lost 5 bases; unmatched junction nucleotides: 4. Per the germline V gene, CDR1 is DFQATT and CDR2 is SNEGSKA (reference sequence). The CDR3 is 14 residues long. CDR3 sequence: CSADGLAGNNEQFF. For the CDR3, the DNA is TGCAGTGCTGATGGACTAGCGGGAAACAATGAGCAGTTCTTC.

The table lists this clonotype with many counts. The CDR3 DNA reads as TGTGCCAGCAGCCCGGGGTCCTCGGCGGCAGATACGCAGTATTTT. It yields the protein CASSPGSSAADTQYF. The chain joins TRBV7-9 to TRBJ2-3; D may be TRBD2 (5 bases). Germline CDR1 and CDR2: SEHNR and FQNEAQ (reference sequence). This CDR3 has 15 amino acids. V lost 5 bases and J 4 bases, leaving 16 bases between the germline ends.

The chain couples TRBV7-8 to TRBJ2-7; a possible D gene is TRBD2 (6 bases). CDR3 length equals 13 residues. CDR1 is SGHVS and CDR2 is FQNEAQ in the germline V gene. Trimming took 5 bases from V and 4 from J, leaving 12 bases between them. As DNA, the CDR3 is TGTGCCAGCAGCGAAACCGCGGGGTACGAGCAGTACTTC. This gives the protein CASSETAGYEQYF.

The genes are TRBV20-1 and TRBJ2-7, with TRBD2 matching over 7 bases. Losses at the gene ends were 3 bases for V and 4 bases for J; bases not matched to a gene: 6. CDR3 length: 13 amino acids. Per germline, CDR1 DFQATT and CDR2 SNEGSKA (reference sequence). CDR3 nucleotides: TGCAGTGCTAGTAGCTCTAGCGGTTACGAGCAGTACGTC. It codes for CSASSSSGYEQYV.

This clonotype was seen a few times. The chain recombines TRBV6-5 with TRBJ1-5; D remains ambiguous. Germline assignment: CDR1 MNHEY and CDR2 SVGAGI. This CDR3 region has 13 residues. V lost 11 bases and J lost 0, with 11 bases in between. CDR3 sequence reads: CARAVNSNQPQHF. The CDR3 DNA reads TGTGCCCGGGCGGTCAATAGCAATCAGCCCCAGCATTTT.

For the CDR3, the DNA is TGTGCCAGCCGGACGGGACTGCAAGAGACCCAGTACTTC. Its protein product is CASRTGLQETQYF. This chain uses TRBV7-2 with TRBJ2-5; D is possibly TRBD2 (6 bases). The germline V gene encodes CDR1 SGHTA and CDR2 FQGNSA. The CDR3 contains 13 residues. Trimming removed 8 bases at V and 2 bases at J, with 12 bases between. The whole variable domain, remainder taken from reference TRBV7-2 and TRBJ2-5, is GAGVSQSPSNKVTEKGKDVELRCDPISGHTALYWYRQSLGQGLEFLIYFQGNSAPDKSGLPSDRFSAERTGGSVSTLTIQRTQQEDSAVYLCASRTGLQETQYFGPGTRLLVL.

This clonotype was counted between two and nine times. This chain uses TRBV5-4 with TRBJ2-5, with 8 bases fitting TRBD2. V shed 3 bases, J shed 2 bases, and the junction held 6 bases outside the gene matches. This CDR3 has 15 residues. Looked up from germline, CDR1 is SGHNT and CDR2 is YYREEE (reference sequence). The CDR3 loop is CASSSRIAGQETQYF. The CDR3 DNA follows: TGTGCCAGCAGCTCGAGGATAGCGGGGCAAGAGACCCAGTACTTC.

This clonotype rates as large. The chain couples TRBV6-5 to TRBJ2-7, with 12 bases lining up with TRBD2. The CDR3 has 16 amino acids. Germline-derived CDR1 and CDR2 are MNHEY and SVGAGI. The V gene end was trimmed by 0 bases and the J gene end by 3 bases; junction bases not matched to a gene: 3. This CDR3 is CASSYSTSGRLYEQYF. The DNA for the CDR3 is TGTGCCAGCAGTTACTCGACTAGCGGGAGACTCTACGAGCAGTACTTC.

This chain links TRBV7-8 with TRBJ2-3, with D possibly matching TRBD2 (6 bases). Germline V CDR1 and CDR2: SGHVS, FQNEAQ. The CDR3 is made up of 12 amino acids. Trimming removed 5 bases from V and 9 bases from J, with 12 bases in between. CDR3 in amino acids: CASSGGLTTQYF. For the CDR3, the DNA is TGTGCCAGCAGCGGGGGACTGACAACGCAGTATTTT.

This clonotype occurred a few times. V is TRBV6-5 and J is TRBJ1-6; 7 nucleotides match TRBD1. Germline V lookup: CDR1 MNHEY, CDR2 SVGAGI. The CDR3 is 12 residues long. After removal of 5 bases from V and 8 bases from J, the junction contained 0 bases not matched to a gene. CDR3 residues: CASSGQDSPLHF. The CDR3 DNA follows: TGTGCCAGCAGTGGACAGGATTCACCCCTCCACTTT.

This clonotype was seen ten or more times. The gene calls are TRBV6-2 or TRBV6-3 and TRBJ1-5, with D possibly TRBD1 on 5 matching bases. CDR3 length: 14 amino acids. The germline gives CDR1 MNHEY, CDR2 SVGEGT. V was clipped by 5 bases and J by 2 bases, with 10 bases between them. CDR3 DNA sequence: TGTGCCAGCAGTCAAGACAGTGGCAATCAGCCCCAGCATTTT. Encoded protein: CASSQDSGNQPQHF.

This clonotype has a handful of counts. This rearrangement joins TRBV6-2 or TRBV6-3 to TRBJ2-1; either TRBD1 or TRBD2 may supply D (6 bases each). This CDR3 has 17 residues. The V gene's germline CDR1 is MNHEY and CDR2 SVGEGT. V was trimmed by 2 bases and J by 2 bases, leaving 16 bases between them. CDR3 loop: CASSYTLQGGPYNEQFF. The CDR3 bases are TGTGCCAGCAGTTACACGCTACAGGGAGGACCCTACAATGAGCAGTTCTTC.

V and J are TRBV20-1 and TRBJ2-5; tentatively, D is TRBD2 (6 bases). V was cut by 1 base and J by 0 bases, with 9 bases left in between. Per the germline V gene, CDR1 is DFQATT and CDR2 is SNEGSKA (reference sequence). The CDR3 sequence is 14 residues long. The DNA for the CDR3 is TGCAGTGCTAGAGGAAGGGACTACCAAGAGACCCAGTACTTC. Translated, it gives CSARGRDYQETQYF.

This clonotype was seen only a few times. This chain joins TRBV27 and TRBJ2-1, with 14 bases matching TRBD2. Per germline, CDR1 MNHEY and CDR2 SMNVEV (reference sequence). This CDR3 has 15 residues. V lost 2 bases, J lost 6 bases, and 0 bases stayed unmatched. The CDR3 sequence is CASSLGTSGGNEQFF. The CDR3 DNA reads as TGTGCCAGCAGTTTAGGGACTAGCGGGGGCAATGAGCAGTTCTTC.

The V call is TRBV20-1, the J call TRBJ1-2; D remains unclear. Trimming took 3 bases from V and 3 from J, leaving 8 bases between them. CDR1 DFQATT and CDR2 SNEGSKA come from the germline V gene (reference sequence). This CDR3 contains 12 residues. CDR3 in DNA: TGCAGTGCTAGTAAATCGGACTATGGCTACACCTTC. The encoded protein is CSASKSDYGYTF.

This chain uses TRBV7-9 with TRBJ2-1; no clear D gene. With 1 base removed from V and 8 bases from J, the gap between germline ends came to 12 bases. CDR3 length: 14 residues. CDR1 SEHNR and CDR2 FQNEAQ come from the germline V gene (reference sequence). The CDR3 here is CASSLDQMSDEQFF. As DNA, the CDR3 is TGTGCCAGCAGCTTAGACCAGATGAGCGATGAGCAGTTCTTC.